The 5 T cell receptor beta chains reported below all come from one sample, sequenced in a study of T cell responses to AZD1222 COVID-19 vaccine (dated by TCRdb to about 2021). The label giving this sample's time point can be read as: baseline before first vaccination. The library was built by means of the immunoSEQ multiplex PCR assay. What TCRdb holds here is the immuneACCESS table cut down to in-frame rearrangements. Part of the clones is not present; checked against another copy, under half of the missing clones reflect an unresolved V gene, and the others are unexplained. The sample yields approximately 60,000 clones; roughly 89% were counted once. The ten largest make up around 7.3% of the sample. The sequencing here drew on peripheral blood, taken on day 0 of AZD1222 vaccination. These TCRs come from an adult in good health.

The chain is built from TRBV10-3 and TRBJ2-1; D remains unclear. V gave up 0 bases and J gave up 0 bases, with 9 bases separating them. This CDR3 region has 16 residues. Looked up from germline, CDR1 is ENHRY and CDR2 is SYGVKD. CDR3 coding DNA: TGTGCCATCAGTGAGTCAGGGCAGAGCTCCTACAATGAGCAGTTCTTC. It codes for CAISESGQSSYNEQFF.

This clone was picked up a small number of times. DNA for the CDR3: TGCAGCGTTGAAACATCGGGCGGCGAAGCTTTCTTT. Translation: CSVETSGGEAFF. The chain has TRBV29-1 and TRBJ1-1; unclear D gene. The germline V and J ends were trimmed by 2 bases and 8 bases, with 12 bases remaining between them. Germline CDR1 is SQVTM and CDR2 is ANQGSEA. The CDR3 has 12 residues.

CDR3 nucleotide sequence: TGTGCCAGCAATGACAGGGGGCGGGAGCCCCAGCATTTT. It yields the protein CASNDRGREPQHF. The V and J genes are TRBV12-3 or TRBV12-4 and TRBJ1-5; 10 bases are a match to TRBD1. J lost 8 bases, V lost 7 bases, and 5 bases had no gene match. This CDR3 comprises 13 residues.

The gene calls are TRBV19 and TRBJ2-3, with a tentative D call TRBD2 (7 bases). V was shortened by 8 bases and J by 7 bases, with 19 bases between the two germline ends. CDR1 is LNHDA, CDR2 SQIVND, per germline (reference sequence). The CDR3 is 14 amino acids. CDR3 sequence (DNA): TGTGCCAGTTGCCAAGGGGGGGCAATAAATACGCAGTATTTT. Its protein product is CASCQGGAINTQYF.

A note on this clone: Other DNA sequences in this sample translate to the same CDR3. The rearrangement uses TRBV20-1 and TRBJ1-1, with D possibly being TRBD1 (6 bases). The CDR3 spans 13 residues. In germline, CDR1 is DFQATT, CDR2 SNEGSKA (reference sequence). The V and J ends lost 3 bases and 0 bases respectively, with 8 bases between them. CDR3 nucleotide sequence: TGCAGTGCTAGTGGGGGCGTGAACACTGAAGCTTTCTTT. It specifies CSASGGVNTEAFF.